Below, 13 T cell receptor beta chains from the same sample are listed, as sequenced in a study of shared clonotypes between healthy human individuals. Sequencing was performed with immunoSEQ multiplex PCR; in TCRdb, only in-frame clones are kept and a portion is missing. The sample lists roughly 500,000 clones; 90% to 96% were seen once. The specimen sequenced was naive CD4+ T cells sorted from blood. Subset meaning: CD45RA+ positively selected. Source of these receptors: a woman between 25 and 40 years old in good health.

This chain joins TRBV6-1 and TRBJ1-4, with 8 positions matching TRBD1. Germline V gene sequence: CDR1 MNHNS, CDR2 SASEGT. After removal of 4 bases from V and 8 bases from J, the junction contained 9 bases not matched to a gene. This CDR3 is built from 15 residues. This CDR3 is CASSAYDRGREKLFF. In DNA, the CDR3 is TGTGCCAGCAGTGCTTACGACAGGGGTCGCGAAAAACTGTTTTTT.

The chain combines TRBV7-9 with TRBJ2-7; perhaps TRBD2 as D (5 bases). The V gene lost 5 bases and the J gene lost 2 bases, with 16 bases spanning the gap. From germline, CDR1 is SEHNR and CDR2 FQNEAQ (reference sequence). This CDR3 spans 15 amino acids. The CDR3 sequence: CASSPNFGIAYEQYF. For the CDR3, the DNA is TGTGCCAGCAGCCCAAACTTCGGGATTGCCTACGAGCAGTACTTC.

This sequence joins TRBV5-1 and TRBJ2-7, with TRBD2 matching over 11 bases. The germline V gene has CDR1 SGHRS and CDR2 YFSETQ. The CDR3 extends over 16 amino acids. V was pared by 4 bases and J by 6 bases, with 12 bases of the junction left unmatched. CDR3 DNA sequence: TGCGCCAGCAGCAGGGGACTAGCGGACCTGAGGAGCGAGCAGTACTTC. Amino acid sequence: CASSRGLADLRSEQYF.

This clone was picked up a small number of times. The chain has TRBV27 and TRBJ2-7; 8 bases line up with TRBD2. CDR1 is MNHEY, CDR2 SMNVEV, per germline (reference sequence). CDR3 length equals 12 residues. V lost 6 bases to trimming and J lost 9 bases; unmatched junction nucleotides: 7. This chain's CDR3 is CASSGTSRSQYF. In nucleotides, the CDR3 is TGTGCCAGCAGCGGGACTAGTAGATCGCAGTACTTC.

V is TRBV28 and J is TRBJ2-1, with 16 bases fitting TRBD2. V shed 4 bases, J shed 0 bases, and the junction held 15 bases outside the gene matches. The CDR3 runs to 22 residues. CDR1 MDHEN and CDR2 SYDVKM come from the germline V gene. The CDR3 spells CASSSPGLAGGRGASSYNEQFF. For the CDR3, the DNA is TGTGCCAGCAGTTCACCGGGACTAGCGGGAGGGCGGGGGGCAAGCTCCTACAATGAGCAGTTCTTC.

The chain recombines TRBV30 with TRBJ1-4; weak D call: TRBD1 (5 bases). The CDR3 sequence is 13 residues long. CDR1 and CDR2 (germline): GTSNPN, SVGIG (reference sequence). V lost 3 bases and J 8 bases, leaving 13 bases between the germline ends. CDR3 sequence reads: CAWSTGTREKLFF. The CDR3 bases are TGTGCCTGGAGCACCGGGACCAGGGAAAAACTGTTTTTT.

The CDR3 is CASSDRTNTEAFF. CDR3 nucleotides: TGCGCCAGCAGTGACAGGACGAACACTGAAGCTTTCTTT. The chain recombines TRBV10-1 with TRBJ1-1; D is undetermined. V lost 3 bases, J lost 1 base, and 6 bases lay in between. CDR3 length: 13 amino acids. Germline V CDR1 and CDR2: WNHNN, SYGVQD (reference sequence).

V is TRBV27 and J is TRBJ1-1, with D possibly matching TRBD1 (5 bases). V lost 2 bases and J lost 6, with 7 bases in between. The CDR3 has 12 residues. The germline V gene encodes CDR1 MNHEY and CDR2 SMNVEV (reference sequence). The DNA of the CDR3 is TGTGCCAGCAGTTTAGGAGGGGCTGAAGCTTTCTTT. Its translation is CASSLGGAEAFF.

The V call is TRBV6-5, the J call TRBJ2-2; no firm D call. Germline V gene data show CDR1 as MNHEY and CDR2 as SVGAGI. CDR3 length: 13 amino acids. Trimming cost V 5 bases and J 5 bases, with 9 bases left between them. In nucleotides, the CDR3 is TGTGCCAGCAGTCGTCGACGGACCGGGGAGCTGTTTTTT. Its translation is CASSRRRTGELFF.

The rearrangement joins TRBV18 to TRBJ1-2; 8 bases line up with TRBD1. The CDR3 runs to 17 residues. Germline CDR1 KGHSH, CDR2 LQKENI. The ends lost 3 bases at V and 4 bases at J; junction bases unmatched: 13. In DNA form, the CDR3 reads TGTGCCAGCTCACCCGATGTACAGGGGGTTTCGGCCTATGGCTACACCTTC. It is translated as CASSPDVQGVSAYGYTF.

V and J are TRBV5-4 and TRBJ2-1; D might be TRBD2 (7 bases). The CDR3 sequence is 14 residues long. Germline V lookup: CDR1 SGHNT, CDR2 YYREEE (reference sequence). Trimming left V 4 bases short and J 9 bases short, with 17 bases between. CDR3: CASSRPTGRGEQFF. CDR3 sequence (DNA): TGTGCCAGCAGCCGCCCCACAGGGAGGGGTGAGCAGTTCTTC.

This chain uses TRBV19 with TRBJ2-3; D unclear. CDR1 and CDR2 from the germline V gene are LNHDA and SQIVND (reference sequence). This CDR3 has 16 amino acids. The germline V and J ends were trimmed by 3 bases and 1 base, with 14 bases remaining between them. CDR3 residues: CASSMGRTPGTDTQYF. The CDR3 DNA follows: TGTGCCAGTAGTATGGGAAGGACCCCCGGCACAGATACGCAGTATTTT.

The chain carries TRBV5-4 and TRBJ2-1; D is uncertain. Per germline, CDR1 SGHNT and CDR2 YYREEE (reference sequence). The V and J ends lost 2 bases and 2 bases respectively, with 14 bases between them. The length of the CDR3 is 16 residues. CDR3 amino acids: CASSFGVLIAYNEQFF. CDR3 DNA sequence: TGTGCCAGCAGCTTTGGTGTCCTAATCGCCTACAATGAGCAGTTCTTC.